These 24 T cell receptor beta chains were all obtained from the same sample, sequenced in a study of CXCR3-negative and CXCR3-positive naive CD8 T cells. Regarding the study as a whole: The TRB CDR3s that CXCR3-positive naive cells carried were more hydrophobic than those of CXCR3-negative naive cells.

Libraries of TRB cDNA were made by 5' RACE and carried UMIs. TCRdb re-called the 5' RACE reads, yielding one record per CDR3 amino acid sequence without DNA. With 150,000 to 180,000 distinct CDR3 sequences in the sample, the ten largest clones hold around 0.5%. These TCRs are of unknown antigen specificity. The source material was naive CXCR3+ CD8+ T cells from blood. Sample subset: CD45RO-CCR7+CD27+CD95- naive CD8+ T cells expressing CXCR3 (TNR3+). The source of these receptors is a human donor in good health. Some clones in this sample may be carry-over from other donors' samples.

The CDR3 here is CASSWTDEQYF. This chain uses TRBV7-9 with TRBJ2-7; TCRdb designates TRBD1, a call that cannot be tested without DNA. CDR3 length: 11 residues. CDR1 SEHNR and CDR2 FQNEAQ come from the germline V gene (reference sequence).

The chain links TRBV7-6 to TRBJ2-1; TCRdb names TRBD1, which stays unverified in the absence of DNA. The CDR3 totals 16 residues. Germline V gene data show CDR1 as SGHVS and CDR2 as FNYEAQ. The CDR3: CASSLEPGQNYNEQFF.

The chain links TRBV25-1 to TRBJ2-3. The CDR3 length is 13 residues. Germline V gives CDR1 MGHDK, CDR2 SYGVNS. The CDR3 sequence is CASSDANTDTQYF.

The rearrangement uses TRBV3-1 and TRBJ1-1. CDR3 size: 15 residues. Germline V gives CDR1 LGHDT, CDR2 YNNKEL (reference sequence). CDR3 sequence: CASSQDGGVSTEAFF.

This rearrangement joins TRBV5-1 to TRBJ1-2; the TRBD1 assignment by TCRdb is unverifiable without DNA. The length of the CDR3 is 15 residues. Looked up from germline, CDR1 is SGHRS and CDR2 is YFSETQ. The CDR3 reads CASSSSGGYGYGYTF. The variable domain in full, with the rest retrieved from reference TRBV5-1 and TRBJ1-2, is KAGVTQTPRYLIKTRGQQVTLSCSPISGHRSVSWYQQTPGQGLQFLFEYFSETQRNKGNFPGRFSGRQFSNSRSEMNVSTLELGDSALYLCASSSSGGYGYGYTFGSGTRLTVV.

The CDR3 reads CSAALASGNTIYF. The J gene is TRBJ1-3, the V gene TRBV29-1; TCRdb reports TRBD1, a call that lacks DNA to check it against. Per germline, CDR1 SQVTM and CDR2 ANQGSEA. The CDR3 is 13 amino acids.

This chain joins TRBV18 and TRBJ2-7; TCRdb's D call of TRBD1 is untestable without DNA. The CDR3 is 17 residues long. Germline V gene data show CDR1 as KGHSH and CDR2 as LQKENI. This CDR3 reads CASSPREPGTYRDEQYF.

The CDR3 here is CSARRSVSGRANTQYF. V gene TRBV20-1 combines with J gene TRBJ2-3; TCRdb selects TRBD2, and the lack of DNA leaves this call unchecked. The CDR3 runs to 16 residues. Germline loops: CDR1 DFQATT, CDR2 SNEGSKA (reference sequence).

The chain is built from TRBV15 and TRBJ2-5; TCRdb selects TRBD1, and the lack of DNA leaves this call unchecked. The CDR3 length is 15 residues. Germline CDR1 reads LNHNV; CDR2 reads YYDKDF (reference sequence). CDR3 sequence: CATSSERTGKETQYF. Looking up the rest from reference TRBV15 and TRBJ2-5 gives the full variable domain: DAMVIQNPRYQVTQFGKPVTLSCSQTLNHNVMYWYQQKSSQAPKLLFHYYDKDFNNEADTPDNFQSRRPNTSFCFLDIRSPGLGDTAMYLCATSSERTGKETQYFGPGTRLLVL.

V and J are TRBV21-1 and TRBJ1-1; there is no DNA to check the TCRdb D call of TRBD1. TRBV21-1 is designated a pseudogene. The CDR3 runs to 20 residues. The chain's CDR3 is CASSKGGGQGAVGYVTEAFF.

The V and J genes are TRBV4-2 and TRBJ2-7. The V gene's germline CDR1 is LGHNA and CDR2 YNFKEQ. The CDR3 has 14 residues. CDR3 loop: CASSQDLGVYEQYF.

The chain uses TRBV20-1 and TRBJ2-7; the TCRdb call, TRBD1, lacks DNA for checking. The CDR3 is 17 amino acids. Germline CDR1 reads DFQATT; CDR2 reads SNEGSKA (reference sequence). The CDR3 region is CSAPHGTGAFRLYEQYF.

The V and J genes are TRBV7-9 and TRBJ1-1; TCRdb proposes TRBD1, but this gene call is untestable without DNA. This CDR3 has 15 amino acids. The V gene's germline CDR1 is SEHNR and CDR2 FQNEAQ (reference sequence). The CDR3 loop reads CASSPTGAPNTEAFF.

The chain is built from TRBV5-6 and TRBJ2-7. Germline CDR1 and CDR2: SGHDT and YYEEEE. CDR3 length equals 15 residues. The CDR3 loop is CASSLVSSGSYEQYF.

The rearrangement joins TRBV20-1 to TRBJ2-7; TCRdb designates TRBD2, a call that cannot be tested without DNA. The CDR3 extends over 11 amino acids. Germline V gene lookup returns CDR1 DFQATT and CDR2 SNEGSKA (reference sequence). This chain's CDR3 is CSARVHYEQYF.

The CDR3 loop reads CASSLSPDTEAFF. The chain is built from TRBV5-1 and TRBJ1-1. The CDR3 has 13 residues. Germline-derived CDR1 and CDR2 are SGHRS and YFSETQ. The variable domain in full, completed from reference TRBV5-1 and TRBJ1-1, reads KAGVTQTPRYLIKTRGQQVTLSCSPISGHRSVSWYQQTPGQGLQFLFEYFSETQRNKGNFPGRFSGRQFSNSRSEMNVSTLELGDSALYLCASSLSPDTEAFFGQGTRLTVV.

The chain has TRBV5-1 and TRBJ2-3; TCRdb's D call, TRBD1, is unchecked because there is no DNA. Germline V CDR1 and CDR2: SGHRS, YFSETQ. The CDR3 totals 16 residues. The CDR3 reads CASSPGAGSSTDTQYF.

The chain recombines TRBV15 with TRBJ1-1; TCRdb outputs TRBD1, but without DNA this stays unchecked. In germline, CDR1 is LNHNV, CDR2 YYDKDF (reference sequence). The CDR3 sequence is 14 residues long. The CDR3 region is CATSSKGGYTEAFF.

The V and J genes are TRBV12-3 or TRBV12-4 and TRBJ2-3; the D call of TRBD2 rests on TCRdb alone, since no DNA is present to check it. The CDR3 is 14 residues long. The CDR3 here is CASSLGVWRDTQYF.

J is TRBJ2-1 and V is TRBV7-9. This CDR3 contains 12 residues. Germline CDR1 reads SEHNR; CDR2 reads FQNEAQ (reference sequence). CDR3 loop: CASRPAHNEQFF.

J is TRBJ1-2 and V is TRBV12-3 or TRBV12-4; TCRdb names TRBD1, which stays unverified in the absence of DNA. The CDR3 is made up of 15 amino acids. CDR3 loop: CASSPPEGVSYGYTF.

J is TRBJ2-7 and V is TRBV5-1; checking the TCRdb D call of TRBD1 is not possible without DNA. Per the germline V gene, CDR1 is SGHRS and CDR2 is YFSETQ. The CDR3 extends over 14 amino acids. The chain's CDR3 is CASCQGQGFHEQYF.

The CDR3 reads CAISEIMGEGYTF. The chain links TRBV10-3 to TRBJ1-2. The CDR3 is made up of 13 amino acids. Looked up from germline, CDR1 is ENHRY and CDR2 is SYGVKD.

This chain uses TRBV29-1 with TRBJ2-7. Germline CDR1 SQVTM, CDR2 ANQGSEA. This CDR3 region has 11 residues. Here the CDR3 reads CSASTTYEQYF.